Listed here is a single TCR beta chain. The target antigen is unknown. These data are taken from a study of shared clonotypes between healthy human individuals. Whole-study results and caveats: Around 5% of naive CD4 clonotypes were common to a few donors.

Genomic DNA per cell subset filled all wells of several immunoSEQ plates. The protocol was immunoSEQ multiplex PCR, while the TCRdb copy is restricted to in-frame clones and leaves out a portion. Here the sample spans around 200,000 clones, approximately 92% being singletons. Trimming shortened V by 5 bases and J by 1 base, and 8 bases separated the two germline ends. The CDR3 covers 13 residues. The germline gives CDR1 MNHNY, CDR2 SVGAGI (reference sequence). This chain joins TRBV6-6 and TRBJ1-1; D is possibly TRBD1 (5 bases). The clonotype comes from a woman in her 30s in good health. Sequenced: naive CD4+ T cells sorted from blood. The subset is: CD45RA+ positively selected. The CDR3 spells CASSPQANTEAFF. In DNA, the CDR3 is TGTGCCAGCAGTCCACAGGCGAACACTGAAGCTTTCTTT.